This T cell receptor beta chain originates from a study of T-cell memory formation after mild COVID-19. Overall study: The TCR clusters were mostly specific to one donor.

CDR1 and CDR2 (germline): DFQATT, SNEGSKA (reference sequence). V was pared by 5 bases and J by 12 bases, with 3 bases of the junction left unmatched. The CDR3 has 10 amino acids. TCRdb ran MiXCR on the 5' RACE reads and lists one entry per CDR3 protein. The sample holds under 600,000 distinct CDR3 sequences, roughly 20% seen once. J is TRBJ1-2 and V is TRBV20-1, with 10 bases fitting TRBD1. Sequencing used PBMCs or a T cell subset sorted from them (not recorded which). This TCR derives from an adult woman who had mild COVID-19 (a few samples of this study predate the infection). Cell type and time point are not known. CDR3 loop: CSAAGTGDTF. Here the CDR3 DNA reads TGCAGTGCTGCCGGGACAGGGGACACCTTC.